This is a list of T cell receptor beta chains from one sample in a study of persistence of HIV-infected CD4 T cells. The antigens for these receptors are not known. Assay: immunoSEQ multiplex PCR; the TCRdb copy retains only in-frame clones and omits some. The sample carries over 40,000 clones, 75% to 85% recorded once. Sequencing was performed on CD4+ T cells sorted from PBMCs after roughly 18-hour stimulation, taken from a patient who received antiretroviral therapy. These TCRs come from an adult man with HIV who was CMV-seropositive. Both conserved end residues are part of each CDR3. Each record gives: clone size, J gene, D gene, V gene, CDR3 protein, CDR3 DNA. The D gene is left open where the match is weak. Where a row states a size, it is once, few, many or the class of an expanded clone; other rows omit it.

>NA|TRBJ1-2|NA|TRBV4-1
CASSQDRPRGYTF
TGCGCCAGCAGCCAAGATCGGCCCCGCGGCTACACCTTC
>once|TRBJ1-1|NA|TRBV24-1
CATSGLGGGTEAFF
TGTGCCACCAGTGGTTTAGGGGGGGGCACTGAAGCTTTCTTT
>NA|TRBJ1-2|NA|TRBV10-3
CAISDPGGARYGYTF
TGTGCCATCAGTGACCCTGGGGGGGCCCGCTATGGCTACACCTTC
>NA|TRBJ1-1|TRBD1|TRBV5-5
CASSRLAGQGRSWNTEAFF
TGTGCCAGCAGCCGACTGGCGGGACAGGGCAGGTCATGGAACACTGAAGCTTTCTTT
>NA|TRBJ2-7|TRBD1|TRBV10-3
CAPIWDRALRQYF
TGTGCCCCCATCTGGGACAGGGCGTTACGGCAGTACTTC
>few|TRBJ2-5|NA|TRBV25-1
CASSPRVRGKQETQYF
TGTGCCAGCAGTCCTAGGGTAAGGGGAAAACAAGAGACCCAGTACTTC
>NA|TRBJ2-2|NA|TRBV6-5
CASSYRSELFF
TGTGCCAGCAGTTATAGATCTGAGCTGTTTTTT
>NA|TRBJ2-3|NA|TRBV15
CATSSLSMQYF
TGTGCCACCAGCAGCTTATCTATGCAGTATTTT
>few|TRBJ1-2|NA|TRBV4-1
CASSQEIYGYTF
TGCGCCAGCAGCCAAGAAATCTATGGCTACACCTTC
>NA|TRBJ1-4|NA|TRBV7-8
CASSPRDEKLFF
TGTGCCAGCAGCCCCCGTGACGAAAAACTGTTTTTT
>NA|TRBJ1-5|NA|TRBV3-1/TRBV3-2
CASSPYIDQPQHF
TGTGCCAGCAGCCCGTACATCGATCAGCCCCAGCATTTT
>NA|TRBJ2-7|NA|TRBV7-2
CASTSSRALSSYEQYF
TGTGCCAGCACCTCTTCAAGGGCACTGAGCTCCTACGAGCAGTACTTC
>NA|TRBJ2-3|TRBD2|TRBV10-3
CAILSGMGTDTQYF
TGTGCCATCCTTAGCGGGATGGGCACAGATACGCAGTATTTT
>medium-sized|TRBJ2-1|TRBD2|TRBV12-3/TRBV12-4
CASSLDRLAEQFF
TGTGCCAGCAGTTTAGATAGACTAGCGGAGCAGTTCTTC
>NA|TRBJ1-2|NA|TRBV11-2
CASSRASGTGYGYTF
TGTGCCAGCAGCCGAGCTTCCGGGACGGGCTATGGCTACACCTTC
>NA|TRBJ2-5|NA|TRBV7-8
CASSHETQYF
TGTGCCAGCAGCCACGAGACCCAGTACTTC
>NA|TRBJ1-6|NA|TRBV11-2
CASSAASPRGNSPLHF
TGTGCCAGCAGCGCAGCTAGCCCTCGGGGTAATTCACCCCTCCACTTT
>NA|TRBJ1-2|NA|TRBV6-1
CASGRLGGNGYTF
TGTGCCAGCGGCCGACTAGGGGGTAATGGCTACACCTTC
>NA|TRBJ1-6|NA|TRBV10-3
CAISHPQPLHF
TGTGCCATCAGTCATCCGCAACCCCTCCACTTT
>NA|TRBJ2-1|TRBD1|TRBV11-3
CASSAGQGSYNEQFF
TGTGCCAGCAGCGCGGGACAGGGTAGTTACAATGAGCAGTTCTTC
>NA|TRBJ2-7|TRBD1|TRBV7-9
CASSRGQGNYEQYF
TGTGCCAGCAGCCGAGGACAGGGGAACTACGAGCAGTACTTC
>few|TRBJ1-1|NA|TRBV6-5
CASTLSATGHTEAFF
TGTGCCAGCACCTTATCGGCGACAGGTCACACTGAAGCTTTCTTT
>NA|TRBJ2-2|NA|TRBV14
CASSQDRGRDFTGELFF
TGTGCCAGCAGCCAAGATCGTGGCAGGGATTTCACCGGGGAGCTGTTTTTT
>NA|TRBJ2-4|TRBD1|TRBV7-8
CASSPRTGGAKNIQYF
TGTGCCAGCAGCCCCCGGACAGGGGGAGCCAAAAACATTCAGTACTTC